One sample yielded the 3 T cell receptor beta chains listed below, sequenced in a study of blood T cell repertoires in COVID-19. The assay was immunoSEQ multiplex PCR, and TCRdb's table has in-frame clones only and misses some. The table lists around 140,000 clones, around 88% of them singletons. Sequenced material: peripheral blood. Receptors originate from a man aged 50-60 years with acute or convalescent COVID-19.

The chain uses TRBV11-1 and TRBJ2-3; 8 nucleotides agree with TRBD1. Per germline, CDR1 SGHAT and CDR2 FQDESV (reference sequence). J gave up 10 bases and V 5 bases, and 8 bases lay outside the gene matches. There are 13 residues in the CDR3. The CDR3 sequence: CASSPDRGDPQYF. CDR3 coding DNA: TGTGCCAGCAGCCCAGACAGGGGTGACCCGCAGTATTTT.

The gene calls are TRBV5-1 and TRBJ1-2; possible D gene TRBD1, 6 bases. This CDR3 is 12 amino acids long. CDR1 and CDR2 from the germline V gene are SGHRS and YFSETQ. V dropped 4 bases and J dropped 5 bases, with 9 bases sitting between them. The CDR3 coding sequence is TGCGCCAGCAGCCCCCAGGGGTATGGCTACACCTTC. Translation: CASSPQGYGYTF.

V usage is TRBV18 and J usage is TRBJ2-2; the match to TRBD1 covers 8 bases. Unmatched junction bases numbered 4, after V lost 3 bases and J lost 4 bases. The CDR3 loop spans 15 amino acids. CDR1 and CDR2 (germline): KGHSH, LQKENI. The CDR3: CASSPTGAVTGELFF. The CDR3 DNA reads as TGTGCCAGCTCACCGACAGGGGCCGTCACCGGGGAGCTGTTTTTT.